This T cell receptor (beta chain) stems from a study of blood T cell repertoires in COVID-19. Profiling relied on immunoSEQ multiplex PCR, and the TCRdb table lists in-frame clones only, not all of them. The data hold about 170,000 clones, with approximately 89% observed a single time. Recovered Cohort 3 donors showed two negative PCRs, clearance, or symptom resolution. CDR3 length equals 17 residues. Germline CDR1 SSHAT, CDR2 FNYEAQ (reference sequence). Remarks on this clone: An end of the junction differs from the germline gene, which may be a read error.

This chain connects TRBV7-7 to TRBJ2-5; 7 nucleotides align to TRBD1. Sequenced material: PBMCs or T cells enriched from blood (not recorded which). This clonotype was sampled from a woman aged 18-35 years who had recovered from COVID-19. The CDR3 DNA sequence: TGTGCTAGCAGCCAAGCCACTCGACAGGGATTCCAAGAGACCCAGTACTTC. It encodes CASSQATRQGFQETQYF.